Listed below are T cell receptor beta chains from one sample, sequenced in a study of T cell responses to AZD1222 COVID-19 vaccine. Clones were sequenced by immunoSEQ multiplex PCR, and TCRdb holds only the in-frame ones, with some missing. This table holds about 140,000 clones, 91% found once. The sample in question was peripheral blood, obtained 28 days after the second dose of the MenACWY control vaccine. These receptors were collected from an adult who received the MenACWY meningococcal vaccine as a control. Each CDR3 is given with its conserved first and last residue. The D gene is left open where the match is weak. Only some rows state a clone size, as once, few, many or a class for expanded clones.

CASSDQPQGEAFF,TGTGCCAGCAGTGATCAACCACAGGGAGAAGCTTTCTTT,-,TRBV6-4,-,TRBJ1-1
CASSISGDSNQPQHF,TGTGCCAGTAGTATATCCGGGGATAGCAATCAGCCCCAGCATTTT,-,TRBV19,-,TRBJ1-5
CASSEPLSNTDTQYF,TGTGCCAGCAGTGAGCCGTTGTCCAACACAGATACGCAGTATTTT,once,TRBV25-1,-,TRBJ2-3
CASSYRAGTSGANVLTF,TGTGCCAGCAGTTACAGGGCAGGGACCTCTGGGGCCAACGTCCTGACTTTC,-,TRBV25-1,-,TRBJ2-6
CASSQDSGSLQYF,TGCGCCAGCAGCCAGGATAGCGGGAGCCTGCAGTACTTC,-,TRBV4-3,TRBD2,TRBJ2-7
CASSIDGWGELFF,TGTGCCAGTAGTATAGACGGCTGGGGGGAGCTGTTTTTT,-,TRBV19,-,TRBJ2-2
CASSPVQGVNTEAFF,TGTGCCAGCAGCCCGGTCCAGGGGGTTAACACTGAAGCTTTCTTT,-,TRBV5-5,TRBD1,TRBJ1-1
CASSARGTHSNQPQHF,TGTGCCAGTAGTGCCCGGGGGACCCATAGCAATCAGCCCCAGCATTTT,-,TRBV19,-,TRBJ1-5
CASSYGRNTGELFF,TGTGCCAGCAGTTACGGGAGGAACACCGGGGAGCTGTTTTTT,-,TRBV6-2/TRBV6-3,-,TRBJ2-2
CASSPTGWAQYF,TGTGCCAGCAGCCCGACAGGGTGGGCGCAGTACTTC,-,TRBV6-5,TRBD1,TRBJ2-7
CASRLTGRDYGYTF,TGTGCCAGCAGACTGACAGGGAGAGACTATGGCTACACCTTC,-,TRBV6-6,TRBD1,TRBJ1-2
CASSLLGADTGELFF,TGCGCCAGCAGCTTGCTAGGGGCTGACACCGGGGAGCTGTTTTTT,once,TRBV5-1,-,TRBJ2-2
CASSYGDSSTDTQYF,TGTGCCAGCAGTTACGGGGACAGTAGCACAGATACGCAGTATTTT,-,TRBV6-5,TRBD1,TRBJ2-3
CASSKVHSNEQFF,TGTGCCAGCAGCAAAGTCCACAGCAATGAGCAGTTCTTC,-,TRBV21-1,-,TRBJ2-1
CASRRTGGTDTQYF,TGTGCCAGCAGGAGGACAGGGGGAACAGATACGCAGTATTTT,-,TRBV2,TRBD1,TRBJ2-3
CASSYTDRGRAFF,TGTGCCAGCAGTTATACGGATAGGGGGAGAGCTTTCTTT,few,TRBV6-5,-,TRBJ1-1
CASSSTGETKQYF,TGTGCCAGCAGTAGTACAGGAGAAACGAAGCAGTACTTC,-,TRBV27,-,TRBJ2-7
CASSVAPGSESDTGELFF,TGTGCCAGCAGCGTAGCCCCTGGCTCCGAGTCCGACACCGGGGAGCTGTTTTTT,-,TRBV9,-,TRBJ2-2
CASSPQGQLYNEQFF,TGTGCCAGTAGTCCGCAGGGGCAGTTATACAATGAGCAGTTCTTC,-,TRBV19,-,TRBJ2-1
CSAQGGGAGIPNSYEQYF,TGCAGCGCCCAAGGCGGGGGAGCAGGGATCCCTAACTCCTACGAGCAGTACTTC,once,TRBV29-1,TRBD2,TRBJ2-7
CASSLGSKSNQPQHF,TGCGCCAGCAGCTTGGGCAGCAAAAGCAATCAGCCCCAGCATTTT,-,TRBV5-1,-,TRBJ1-5
CASSTRQGAFEQYF,TGTGCCAGTAGTACTCGACAGGGGGCTTTCGAGCAGTACTTC,-,TRBV19,TRBD1,TRBJ2-7
CASSLDSNTEAFF,TGTGCCAGCAGCTTAGACTCTAACACTGAAGCTTTCTTT,-,TRBV7-9,-,TRBJ1-1
CATGSGGQLETQYF,TGTGCCACAGGGAGTGGCGGACAACTGGAGACCCAGTACTTC,-,TRBV28,-,TRBJ2-5
CARSLASQGDTGELFF,TGTGCCAGAAGCTTGGCCTCTCAAGGGGACACCGGGGAGCTGTTTTTT,once,TRBV5-3,-,TRBJ2-2
CASSDGLPRLEILPGYEQYF,TGTGCCAGCAGCGACGGGCTCCCTCGGCTAGAAATTCTTCCTGGCTACGAGCAGTACTTC,-,TRBV6-4,-,TRBJ2-7
CASSQLGYTEAFF,TGTGCCAGCAGCCAGCTCGGTTACACTGAAGCTTTCTTT,-,TRBV3-1/TRBV3-2,-,TRBJ1-1
CASSGGFGPGVRGEQFF,-,-,TRBV6-1,-,TRBJ2-1
CASSSVGQGARLTEAFF,TGTGCCAGCAGTTCGGTGGGACAGGGGGCGCGTTTGACTGAAGCTTTCTTT,-,TRBV28,TRBD1,TRBJ1-1
CASSAGGREKLFF,TGCGCCAGCAGTGCAGGGGGCCGGGAAAAACTGTTTTTT,-,TRBV10-2,TRBD1,TRBJ1-4
CASSSQGEDTQYF,TGTGCCAGCAGTTCACAGGGGGAGGATACGCAGTATTTT,-,TRBV6-2/TRBV6-3,TRBD1,TRBJ2-3
CASSLALRAVTEAFF,TGTGCCAGCAGCTTAGCGCTGAGGGCAGTCACTGAAGCTTTCTTT,once,TRBV7-2,-,TRBJ1-1
CASSYSNGLEQYF,TGTGCCAGCAGTTACTCGAACGGGTTAGAGCAGTACTTC,-,TRBV6-2/TRBV6-3,-,TRBJ2-7
CASSQQHSPLHF,TGTGCCAGCAGTCAACAGCATTCACCCCTCCACTTT,-,TRBV28,-,TRBJ1-6
CASSLLGYDTIYF,TGTGCCAGCAGCTTATTGGGGTACGACACCATATATTTT,few,TRBV7-3,-,TRBJ1-3
CASSRDRGYGYTF,TGTGCCAGCAGCCGGGACAGGGGCTATGGCTACACCTTC,-,TRBV27,TRBD1,TRBJ1-2
CATGPGHADTQYF,TGTGCCACCGGGCCCGGGCACGCAGATACGCAGTATTTT,-,TRBV15,-,TRBJ2-3